This TCR beta chain was identified in a study of blood T cell repertoires in COVID-19. In the study overall: Material from acute and convalescent COVID-19 was sourced from the United States, Italy and Spain. In each case, the material was cDNA or gDNA derived from T cells, B-cell-depleted T cells, or PBMCs.

In the source study's methods: Reference gene primer amplification gave estimated nucleated cell counts. Only in-frame clones appear in the TCRdb table, and some are missing; sequencing was by immunoSEQ multiplex PCR. V and J calls and clone size are copied from that table; D and trimming were computed from the DNA. This sample has 250,000 to 350,000 clones, with roughly 90% found just once. Germline loops: CDR1 KGHSH, CDR2 LQKENI. The CDR3 is 15 residues long. Trimming removed 4 bases from V and 11 bases from J, with 18 bases in between. This clone was seen only once. V is TRBV18 and J is TRBJ1-6; D is possibly TRBD1 (6 bases). The specimen sequenced was peripheral blood. The clonotype originates from a man aged 18 to 29 with active or convalescent COVID-19. CDR3 loop: CASSRLDSRGAPLHF. For the CDR3, the DNA is TGTGCCAGCTCACGTTTGGACAGTCGGGGAGCACCCCTCCACTTT.